Listed below are T cell receptor beta chains from one sample, sequenced in a study of blood T cell repertoires in COVID-19. Assay: immunoSEQ multiplex PCR; the TCRdb copy retains only in-frame clones and omits some. There are some 240,000 clones in the sample; around 86% occur only once, and 4.5% to 5.5% lies in the top ten. Sequencing was carried out using peripheral blood. These receptors were obtained from a woman in her 70s with COVID-19, enrolled during active disease. Both conserved end residues are part of each CDR3. D genes are given only for firm matches. Some rows mark clone size as missing; the rest say once, few, many or name a class of expanded clone.

J | V | size | D | CDR3 | DNA
TRBJ2-1 | TRBV19 | - | - | CASSPRSAYNEQFF | TGTGCCAGTAGTCCTCGGTCGGCCTACAATGAGCAGTTCTTC
TRBJ2-7 | TRBV24-1 | - | TRBD2 | CATSARGLAGGYEQYF | TGTGCCACCAGTGCTCGAGGACTAGCGGGAGGTTACGAGCAGTACTTC
TRBJ1-6 | TRBV19 | few | TRBD1 | CATSDRDRSPLHF | TGTGCCACCAGCGACAGGGACAGATCACCCCTCCACTTT
TRBJ1-6 | TRBV5-6 | - | TRBD1 | CAGSAGTGGRNSPLHF | TGTGCCGGCAGCGCAGGGACAGGGGGCCGCAATTCACCCCTCCACTTT
TRBJ2-3 | TRBV5-4 | - | - | CASSPDREGTQYF | TGTGCCAGCAGCCCGGACCGCGAGGGTACGCAGTATTTT
TRBJ2-1 | TRBV25-1 | - | - | CASSELVGGPYNEQFF | TGTGCCAGCAGTGAATTGGTGGGAGGCCCCTACAATGAGCAGTTCTTC
TRBJ2-3 | TRBV11-2 | - | TRBD2 | CASSSWTSPDTQYF | TGTGCCAGCAGCTCCTGGACTAGCCCTGATACGCAGTATTTT
TRBJ2-7 | TRBV28 | once | TRBD1 | CASSTSGQKAYYEQYF | TGTGCCAGCAGTACCTCGGGACAGAAAGCTTACTACGAGCAGTACTTC
TRBJ1-6 | TRBV6-5 | - | TRBD1 | CASSYGQGAGSPLHF | TGTGCCAGCAGTTACGGCCAGGGGGCCGGATCACCCCTCCACTTT
TRBJ2-1 | TRBV19 | - | TRBD2 | CASSIEDLAGGTPYNEQFF | TGTGCCAGTAGTATAGAGGACTTAGCGGGAGGTACCCCCTACAATGAGCAGTTCTTC
TRBJ1-2 | TRBV24-1 | - | TRBD1 | CATSRTGGGYGYTF | TGTGCCACCAGCCGGACAGGGGGCGGCTATGGCTACACCTTC
TRBJ2-7 | TRBV28 | - | TRBD1 | CASTLPGTDLRRQYF | TGTGCCAGCACACTTCCTGGGACAGACCTACGAAGGCAGTACTTC
TRBJ2-7 | TRBV14 | once | TRBD2 | CASSHSGRGGEQYF | TGTGCCAGCAGCCATTCAGGGAGGGGAGGCGAGCAGTACTTC
TRBJ2-4 | TRBV5-4 | once | TRBD1 | CASRGQGENIQYF | TGTGCCAGCAGGGGACAGGGCGAAAACATTCAGTACTTC
TRBJ2-7 | TRBV6-2/TRBV6-3 | - | TRBD1 | CASSSCRDRGTYEQYF | TGTGCCAGCAGTAGCTGCCGGGACAGGGGAACCTACGAGCAGTACTTC
TRBJ2-2 | TRBV28 | - | TRBD2 | CASSIGGGPAGELFF | TGTGCCAGCAGTATCGGGGGAGGGCCCGCCGGGGAGCTGTTTTTT
TRBJ1-4 | TRBV30 | - | TRBD1 | CAWTGQSNEKLFF | TGTGCCTGGACGGGACAGTCTAATGAAAAACTGTTTTTT
TRBJ2-2 | TRBV6-4 | - | - | CASSDSFVGSANTGELFF | TGTGCCAGCAGTGACTCATTCGTAGGGAGCGCGAACACCGGGGAGCTGTTTTTT
TRBJ1-5 | TRBV27 | few | TRBD1 | CASSSITGVRNQPQHF | TGTGCCAGCAGTTCCATCACAGGGGTGCGCAATCAGCCCCAGCATTTT
TRBJ2-2 | TRBV5-1 | few | TRBD1 | CASSVGQGPNTGELFF | TGCGCCAGCAGCGTTGGACAGGGACCTAACACCGGGGAGCTGTTTTTT
TRBJ2-5 | TRBV15 | - | - | CATSREGGAPETQYF | TGTGCCACCAGCAGAGAAGGGGGGGCACCAGAGACCCAGTACTTC
TRBJ2-2 | TRBV2 | once | TRBD1 | CASSAGQGNTGELFF | TGTGCCAGCAGTGCTGGACAGGGAAACACCGGGGAGCTGTTTTTT
TRBJ1-2 | TRBV6-6 | few | - | CASNRTPGNLYGYTF | TGTGCCAGCAATAGAACCCCGGGGAACCTCTATGGCTACACCTTC
TRBJ1-6 | TRBV5-1 | - | - | CASSLPLADSPLHF | TGCGCCAGCAGCTTGCCCTTAGCGGATTCACCCCTCCACTTT
TRBJ2-2 | TRBV9 | - | TRBD1 | CASSVTGGAAGELFF | TGTGCCAGCAGCGTAACAGGGGGCGCAGCCGGGGAGCTGTTTTTT